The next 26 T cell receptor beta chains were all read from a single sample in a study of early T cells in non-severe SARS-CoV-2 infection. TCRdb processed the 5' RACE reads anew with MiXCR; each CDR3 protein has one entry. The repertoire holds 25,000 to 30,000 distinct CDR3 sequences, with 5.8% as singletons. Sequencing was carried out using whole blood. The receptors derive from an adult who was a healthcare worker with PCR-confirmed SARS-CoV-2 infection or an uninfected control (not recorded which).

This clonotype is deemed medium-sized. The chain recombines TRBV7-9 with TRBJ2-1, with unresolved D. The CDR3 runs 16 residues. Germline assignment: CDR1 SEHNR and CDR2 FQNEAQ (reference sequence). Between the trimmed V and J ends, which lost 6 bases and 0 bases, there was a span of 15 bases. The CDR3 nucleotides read TGTGCCAGCAGTTCGTCTGGTTTTTACTCCTACAATGAGCAGTTCTTC. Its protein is CASSSSGFYSYNEQFF. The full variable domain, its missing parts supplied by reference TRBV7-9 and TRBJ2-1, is DTGVSQNPRHKITKRGQNVTFRCDPISEHNRLYWYRQTLGQGPEFLTYFQNEAQLEKSRLLSDRFSAERPKGSFSTLEIQRTEQGDSAMYLCASSSSGFYSYNEQFFGPGTRLTVL.

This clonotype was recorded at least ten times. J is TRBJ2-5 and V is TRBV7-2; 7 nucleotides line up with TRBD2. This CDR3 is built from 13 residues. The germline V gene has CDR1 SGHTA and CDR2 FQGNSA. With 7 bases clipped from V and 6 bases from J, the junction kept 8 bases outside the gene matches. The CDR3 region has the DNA TGTGCCAGCAACCCTGGGGGGGGTAAGACCCAGTACTTC. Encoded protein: CASNPGGGKTQYF.

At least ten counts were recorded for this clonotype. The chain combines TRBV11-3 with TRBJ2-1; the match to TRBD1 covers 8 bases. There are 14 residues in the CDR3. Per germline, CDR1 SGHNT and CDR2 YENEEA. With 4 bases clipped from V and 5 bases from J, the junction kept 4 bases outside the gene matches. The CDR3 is CASSSGGYNNEQFF. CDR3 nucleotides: TGTGCCAGCAGCTCAGGGGGCTATAACAATGAGCAGTTCTTC. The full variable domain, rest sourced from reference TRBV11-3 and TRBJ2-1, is EAGVVQSPRYKIIEKKQPVAFWCNPISGHNTLYWYLQNLGQGPELLIRYENEEAVDDSQLPKDRFSAERLKGVDSTLKIQPAELGDSAVYLCASSSGGYNNEQFFGPGTRLTVL.

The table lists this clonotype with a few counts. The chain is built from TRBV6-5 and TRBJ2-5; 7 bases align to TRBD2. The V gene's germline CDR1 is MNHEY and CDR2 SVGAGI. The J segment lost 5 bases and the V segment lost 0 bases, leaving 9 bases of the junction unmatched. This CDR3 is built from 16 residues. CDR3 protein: CASSYSNRGGGETQYF. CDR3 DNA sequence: TGTGCCAGCAGTTACTCCAACCGCGGGGGAGGGGAGACCCAGTACTTC.

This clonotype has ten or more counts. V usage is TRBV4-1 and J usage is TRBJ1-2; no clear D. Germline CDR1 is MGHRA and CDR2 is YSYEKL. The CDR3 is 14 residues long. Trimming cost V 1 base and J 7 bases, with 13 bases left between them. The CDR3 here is CASSQGRARFGYTF. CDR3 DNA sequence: TGCGCCAGCAGCCAAGGACGGGCAAGGTTTGGCTACACCTTC.

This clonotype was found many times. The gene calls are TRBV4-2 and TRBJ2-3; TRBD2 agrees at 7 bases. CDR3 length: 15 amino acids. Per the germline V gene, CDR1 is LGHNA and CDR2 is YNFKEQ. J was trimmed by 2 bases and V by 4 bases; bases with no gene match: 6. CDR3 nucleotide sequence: TGTGCCAGCAGCCCTCGACTAGCAGCCACAGATACGCAGTATTTT. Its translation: CASSPRLAATDTQYF.

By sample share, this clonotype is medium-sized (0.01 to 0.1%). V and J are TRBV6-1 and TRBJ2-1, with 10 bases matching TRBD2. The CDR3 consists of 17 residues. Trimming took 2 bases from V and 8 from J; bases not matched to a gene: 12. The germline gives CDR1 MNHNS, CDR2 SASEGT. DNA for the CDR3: TGTGCCAGCAGTGAACAGTCTGCACTAGCGGGAAGCTATGAGCAGTTCTTC. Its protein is CASSEQSALAGSYEQFF.

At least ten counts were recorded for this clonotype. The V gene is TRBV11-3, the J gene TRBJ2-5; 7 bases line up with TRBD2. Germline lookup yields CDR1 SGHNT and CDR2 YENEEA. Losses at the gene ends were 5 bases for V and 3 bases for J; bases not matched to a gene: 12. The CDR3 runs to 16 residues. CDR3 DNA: TGTGCCAGCAGCATTAGGGCCGGGACTATTGAAGAGACCCAGTACTTC. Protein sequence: CASSIRAGTIEETQYF.

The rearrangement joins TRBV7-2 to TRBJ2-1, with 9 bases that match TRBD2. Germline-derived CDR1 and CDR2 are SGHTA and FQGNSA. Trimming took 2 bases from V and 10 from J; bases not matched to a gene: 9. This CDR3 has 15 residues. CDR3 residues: CASSLKAGGGVEQFF. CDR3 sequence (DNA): TGTGCCAGCAGCTTAAAAGCGGGAGGCGGGGTAGAGCAGTTCTTC.

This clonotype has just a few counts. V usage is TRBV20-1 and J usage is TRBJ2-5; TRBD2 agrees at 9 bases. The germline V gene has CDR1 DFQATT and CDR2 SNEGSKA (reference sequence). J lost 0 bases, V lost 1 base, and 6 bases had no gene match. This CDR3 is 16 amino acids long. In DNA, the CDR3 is TGCAGTGCTAGAGGATCGGGCGGGAGGGACCAAGAGACCCAGTACTTC. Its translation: CSARGSGGRDQETQYF.

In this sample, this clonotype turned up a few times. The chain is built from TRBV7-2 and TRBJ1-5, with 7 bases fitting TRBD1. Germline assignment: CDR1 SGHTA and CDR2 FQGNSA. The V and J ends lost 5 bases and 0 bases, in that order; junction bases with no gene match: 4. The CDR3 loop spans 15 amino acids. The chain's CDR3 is CASSMGQNSNQPQHF. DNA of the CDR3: TGTGCCAGCAGCATGGGACAGAATAGCAATCAGCCCCAGCATTTT.

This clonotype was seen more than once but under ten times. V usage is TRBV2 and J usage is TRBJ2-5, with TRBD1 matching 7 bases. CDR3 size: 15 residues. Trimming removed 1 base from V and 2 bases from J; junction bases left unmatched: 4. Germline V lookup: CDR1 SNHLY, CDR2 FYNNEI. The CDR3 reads CASSEEMTGQETQYF. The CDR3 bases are TGTGCCAGCAGTGAAGAAATGACAGGGCAAGAGACCCAGTACTTC.

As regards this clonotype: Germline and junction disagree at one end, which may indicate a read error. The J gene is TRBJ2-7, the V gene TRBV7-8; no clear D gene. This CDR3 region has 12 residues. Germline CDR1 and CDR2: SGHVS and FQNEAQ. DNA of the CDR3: TGTGTCAGCAGCCCGCAAGTAGGGCCGGAGTACTTC. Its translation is CVSSPQVGPEYF.

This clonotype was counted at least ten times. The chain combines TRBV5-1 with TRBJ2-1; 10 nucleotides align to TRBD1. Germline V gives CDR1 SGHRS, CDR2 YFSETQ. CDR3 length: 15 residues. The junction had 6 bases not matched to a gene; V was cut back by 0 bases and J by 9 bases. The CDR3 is CASSLEGQGRGEQFF. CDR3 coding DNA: TGCGCCAGCAGCTTGGAGGGACAGGGGAGGGGTGAGCAGTTCTTC.

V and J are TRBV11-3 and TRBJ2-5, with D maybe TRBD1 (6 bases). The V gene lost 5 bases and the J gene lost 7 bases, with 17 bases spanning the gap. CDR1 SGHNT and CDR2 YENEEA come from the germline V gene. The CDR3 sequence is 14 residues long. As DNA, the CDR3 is TGTGCCAGCAGCCCTCGTGGCCTGGGGGCGACCCAGTACTTC. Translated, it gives CASSPRGLGATQYF.

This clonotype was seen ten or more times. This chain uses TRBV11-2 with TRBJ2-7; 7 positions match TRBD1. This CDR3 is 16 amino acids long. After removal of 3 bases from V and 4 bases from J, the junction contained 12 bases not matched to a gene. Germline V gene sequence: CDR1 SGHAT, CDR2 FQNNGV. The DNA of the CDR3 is TGTGCCAGCAGCTTCTACAGGGGACCCCGAGATTACGAGCAGTACTTC. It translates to CASSFYRGPRDYEQYF.

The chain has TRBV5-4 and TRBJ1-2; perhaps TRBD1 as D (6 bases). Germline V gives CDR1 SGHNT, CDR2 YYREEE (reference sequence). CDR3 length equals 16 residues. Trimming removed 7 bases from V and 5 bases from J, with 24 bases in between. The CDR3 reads CASWFGGGAAFYGYTF. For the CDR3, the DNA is TGTGCCAGCTGGTTCGGGGGGGGCGCCGCCTTTTATGGCTACACCTTC.

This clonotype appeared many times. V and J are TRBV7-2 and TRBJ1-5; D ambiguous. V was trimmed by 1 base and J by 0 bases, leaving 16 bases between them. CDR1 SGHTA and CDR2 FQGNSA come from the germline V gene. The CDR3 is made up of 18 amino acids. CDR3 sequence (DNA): TGTGCCAGCAGCTTAGGCCCAGTAAGAAGTTATAGCAATCAGCCCCAGCATTTT. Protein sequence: CASSLGPVRSYSNQPQHF.

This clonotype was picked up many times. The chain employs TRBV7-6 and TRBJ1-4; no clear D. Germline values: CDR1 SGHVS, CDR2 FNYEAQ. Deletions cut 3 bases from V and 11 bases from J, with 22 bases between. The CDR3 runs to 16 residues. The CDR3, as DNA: TGTGCCAGCAGCTTCGCCGTTGGGATTCATGAAAGGAAACTGTTTTTT. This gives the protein CASSFAVGIHERKLFF.

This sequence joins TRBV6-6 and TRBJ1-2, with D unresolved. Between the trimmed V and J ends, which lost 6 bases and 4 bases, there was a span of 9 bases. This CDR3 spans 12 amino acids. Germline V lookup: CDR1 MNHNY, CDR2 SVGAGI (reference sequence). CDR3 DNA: TGTGCCAGCAGCTCCCTAGGCTATGGCTACACCTTC. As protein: CASSSLGYGYTF.

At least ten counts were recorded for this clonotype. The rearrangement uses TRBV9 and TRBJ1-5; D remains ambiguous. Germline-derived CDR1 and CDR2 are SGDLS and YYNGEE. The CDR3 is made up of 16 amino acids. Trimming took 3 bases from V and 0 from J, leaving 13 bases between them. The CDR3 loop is CASSAQTIYSNQPQHF. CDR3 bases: TGTGCCAGCAGCGCGCAAACGATTTATAGCAATCAGCCCCAGCATTTT.

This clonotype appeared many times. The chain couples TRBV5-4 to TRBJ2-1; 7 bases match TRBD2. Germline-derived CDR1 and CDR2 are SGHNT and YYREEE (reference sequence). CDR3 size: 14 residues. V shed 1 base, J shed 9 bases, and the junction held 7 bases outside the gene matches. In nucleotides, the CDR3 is TGTGCCAGCAGCTTGCGGGGACCGGGGGGTGAGCAGTTCTTC. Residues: CASSLRGPGGEQFF.

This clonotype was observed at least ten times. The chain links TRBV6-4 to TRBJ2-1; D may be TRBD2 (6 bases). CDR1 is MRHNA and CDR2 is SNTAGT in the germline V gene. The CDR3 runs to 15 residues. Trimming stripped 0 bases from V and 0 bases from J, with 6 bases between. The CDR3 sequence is CASSDSAGSYNEQFF. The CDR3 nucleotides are TGTGCCAGCAGTGACTCAGCGGGCTCCTACAATGAGCAGTTCTTC.

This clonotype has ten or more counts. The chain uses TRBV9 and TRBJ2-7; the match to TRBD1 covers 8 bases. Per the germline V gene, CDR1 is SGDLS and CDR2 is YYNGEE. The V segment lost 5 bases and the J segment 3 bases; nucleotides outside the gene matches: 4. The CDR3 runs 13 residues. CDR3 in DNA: TGTGCCAGCAGTCCAACAGGGGGCTACGAGCAGTACTTC. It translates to CASSPTGGYEQYF. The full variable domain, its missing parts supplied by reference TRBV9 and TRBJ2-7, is DSGVTQTPKHLITATGQRVTLRCSPRSGDLSVYWYQQSLDQGLQFLIQYYNGEERAKGNILERFSAQQFPDLHSELNLSSLELGDSALYFCASSPTGGYEQYFGPGTRLTVT.

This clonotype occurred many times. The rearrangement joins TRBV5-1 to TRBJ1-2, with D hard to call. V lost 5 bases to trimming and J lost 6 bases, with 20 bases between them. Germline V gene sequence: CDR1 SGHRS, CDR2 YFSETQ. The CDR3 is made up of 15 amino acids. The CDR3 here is CASSSGVSVPNGYTF. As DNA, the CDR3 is TGCGCCAGCAGTTCCGGGGTCTCAGTTCCCAATGGCTACACCTTC.

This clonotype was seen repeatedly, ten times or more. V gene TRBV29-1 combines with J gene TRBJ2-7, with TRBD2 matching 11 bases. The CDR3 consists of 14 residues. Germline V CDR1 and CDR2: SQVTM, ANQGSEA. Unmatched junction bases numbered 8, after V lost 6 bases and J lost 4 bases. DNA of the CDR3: TGCAGCGTCACAACAAGACTAGCGGGATACGAGCAGTACTTC. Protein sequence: CSVTTRLAGYEQYF.